There are a few counts of the clone carrying this T cell receptor beta chain. The source of the sample is a study of metastatic and nonmetastatic thyroid tumors. All patients were treatment-naive before thyroid surgery. Via MiXCR, TCRdb re-called the PCR reads. The sample shows some 15,000 clones, about 25% of them seen only once. The receptor's source is a female donor with papillary thyroid cancer or a benign thyroid nodule (not recorded which). Some clones in this sample may be carry-over from other donors' samples. Sequenced: adjacent normal tissue.

CDR3 coding DNA: TGTGCCAGCAGTATGGGACACCTAGAAGAGACCCAGTACTTC. Translating it yields CASSMGHLEETQYF. The chain combines TRBV28 with TRBJ2-5; a possible D gene is TRBD1 (6 bases). The CDR3 totals 14 residues. V lost 5 bases, J lost 3 bases, and 13 bases lay in between. From germline, CDR1 is MDHEN and CDR2 SYDVKM.